This T cell receptor beta chain was obtained from a study of blood T cell repertoires in COVID-19. V was clipped by 6 bases and J by 2 bases, with 16 bases between them. The CDR3 covers 15 residues. Looked up from germline, CDR1 is SNHLY and CDR2 is FYNNEI. The method was immunoSEQ multiplex PCR; TCRdb's version includes in-frame clones alone and lacks a portion of them. The sample lists about 210,000 clones; around 80% were seen once. The chain employs TRBV2 and TRBJ2-5; weak D call: TRBD1 (5 bases). This TCR came from an elderly woman with COVID-19, enrolled during active disease. Sequenced input: peripheral blood. The CDR3 loop reads CASSRPPGQQETQYF. The CDR3 region has the DNA TGTGCCAGCAGCCGCCCCCCAGGGCAACAAGAGACCCAGTACTTC.